This T cell receptor beta chain appears in the sequencing data of a study of preoperative IRX-2 immunotherapy in early breast cancer. TCRdb keeps only in-frame clones here, not all; method: immunoSEQ multiplex PCR. This sample has about 34,000 clones, with more than 90% found just once. This clone was counted once. Treatment specified: preoperative locoregional IRX-2 cytokine immunotherapy. The sequence was obtained from a human donor with breast cancer. This sample was taken from a patient treated with IRX-2 immunotherapy.

CDR3 in DNA: TGCGCCAGCAGCACTCCGGGACATAACTACGAGCAGTACTTC. It is translated as CASSTPGHNYEQYF. The J gene is TRBJ2-7, the V gene TRBV5-1; weak D call: TRBD1 (6 bases). Germline loops: CDR1 SGHRS, CDR2 YFSETQ. V lost 4 bases, J lost 3 bases, and 14 bases lay in between. The CDR3 consists of 14 residues.